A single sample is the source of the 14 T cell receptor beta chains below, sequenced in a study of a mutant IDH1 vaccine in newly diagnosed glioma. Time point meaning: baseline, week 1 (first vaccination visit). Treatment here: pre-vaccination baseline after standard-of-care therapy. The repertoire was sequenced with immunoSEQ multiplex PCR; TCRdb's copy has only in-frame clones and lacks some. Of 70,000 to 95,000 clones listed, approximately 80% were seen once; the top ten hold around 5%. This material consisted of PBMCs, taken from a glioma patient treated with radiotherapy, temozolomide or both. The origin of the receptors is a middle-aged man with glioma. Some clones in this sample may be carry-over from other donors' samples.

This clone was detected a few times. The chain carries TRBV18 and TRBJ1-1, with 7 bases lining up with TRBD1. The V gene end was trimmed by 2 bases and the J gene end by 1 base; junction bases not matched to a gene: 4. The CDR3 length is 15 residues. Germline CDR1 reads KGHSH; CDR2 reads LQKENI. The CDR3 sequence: CASSPETGSNTEAFF. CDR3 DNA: TGTGCCAGCTCACCAGAGACAGGGTCGAACACTGAAGCTTTCTTT.

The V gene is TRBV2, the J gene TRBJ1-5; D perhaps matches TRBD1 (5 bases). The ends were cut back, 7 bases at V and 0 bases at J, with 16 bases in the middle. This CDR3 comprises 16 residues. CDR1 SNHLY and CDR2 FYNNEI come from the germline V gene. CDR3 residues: CASNPRGFGSNQPQHF. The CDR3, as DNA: TGTGCCAGCAACCCTCGGGGGTTCGGTAGCAATCAGCCCCAGCATTTT. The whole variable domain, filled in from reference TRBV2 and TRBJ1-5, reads EPEVTQTPSHQVTQMGQEVILRCVPISNHLYFYWYRQILGQKVEFLVSFYNNEISEKSEIFDDQFSVERPDGSNFTLKIRSTKLEDSAMYFCASNPRGFGSNQPQHFGDGTRLSIL.

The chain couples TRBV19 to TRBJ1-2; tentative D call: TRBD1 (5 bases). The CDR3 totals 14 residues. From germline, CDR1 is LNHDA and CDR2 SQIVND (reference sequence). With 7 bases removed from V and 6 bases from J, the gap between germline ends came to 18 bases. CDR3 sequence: CASTSGAFLNGYTF. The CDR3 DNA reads TGTGCCAGTACTTCCGGGGCTTTTTTAAATGGCTACACCTTC.

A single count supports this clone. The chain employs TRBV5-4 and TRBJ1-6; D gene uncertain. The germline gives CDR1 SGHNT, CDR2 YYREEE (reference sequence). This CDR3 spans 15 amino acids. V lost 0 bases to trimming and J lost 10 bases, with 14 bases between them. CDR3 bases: TGTGCCAGCAGCTTGGATAGGGAGGGTTTCTCACCCCTCCACTTT. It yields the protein CASSLDREGFSPLHF.

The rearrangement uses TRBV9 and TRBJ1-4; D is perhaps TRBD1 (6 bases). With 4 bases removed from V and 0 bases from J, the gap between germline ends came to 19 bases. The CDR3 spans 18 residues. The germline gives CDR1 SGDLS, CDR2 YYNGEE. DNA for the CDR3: TGTGCCAGCAGCCGCTCACAGGGCTACCCTGCAACTAATGAAAAACTGTTTTTT. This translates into CASSRSQGYPATNEKLFF.

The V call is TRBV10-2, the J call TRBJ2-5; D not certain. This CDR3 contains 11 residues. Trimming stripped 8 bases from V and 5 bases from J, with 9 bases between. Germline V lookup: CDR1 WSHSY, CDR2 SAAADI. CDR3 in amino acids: CASLSLETQYF. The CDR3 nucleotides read TGCGCCAGCCTTAGTTTGGAGACCCAGTACTTC.

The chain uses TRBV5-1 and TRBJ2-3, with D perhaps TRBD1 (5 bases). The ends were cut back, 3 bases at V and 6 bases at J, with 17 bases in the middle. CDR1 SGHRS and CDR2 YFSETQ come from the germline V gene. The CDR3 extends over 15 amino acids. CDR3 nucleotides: TGCGCCAGCAGCTGGGCCGGCAGGGCCTCGGATACGCAGTATTTT. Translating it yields CASSWAGRASDTQYF. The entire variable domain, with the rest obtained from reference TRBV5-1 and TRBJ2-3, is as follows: KAGVTQTPRYLIKTRGQQVTLSCSPISGHRSVSWYQQTPGQGLQFLFEYFSETQRNKGNFPGRFSGRQFSNSRSEMNVSTLELGDSALYLCASSWAGRASDTQYFGPGTRLTVL.

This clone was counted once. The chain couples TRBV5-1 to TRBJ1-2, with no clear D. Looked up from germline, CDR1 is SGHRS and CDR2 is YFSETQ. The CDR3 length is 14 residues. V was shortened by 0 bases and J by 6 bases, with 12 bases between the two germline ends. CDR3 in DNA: TGCGCCAGCAGCTTGGAATGGGGAAGAGATGGCTACACCTTC. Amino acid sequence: CASSLEWGRDGYTF.

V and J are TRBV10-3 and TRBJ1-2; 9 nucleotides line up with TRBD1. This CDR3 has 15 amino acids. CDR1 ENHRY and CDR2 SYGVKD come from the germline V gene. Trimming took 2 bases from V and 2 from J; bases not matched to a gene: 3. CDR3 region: CAISEHGQGNYGYTF. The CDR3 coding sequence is TGTGCCATCAGTGAGCACGGACAGGGGAACTATGGCTACACCTTC.

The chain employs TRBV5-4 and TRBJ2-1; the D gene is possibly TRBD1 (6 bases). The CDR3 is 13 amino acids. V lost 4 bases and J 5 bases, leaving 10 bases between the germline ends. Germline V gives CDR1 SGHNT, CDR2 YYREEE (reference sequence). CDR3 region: CASSRNRDNEQFF. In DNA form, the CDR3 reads TGTGCCAGCAGCCGAAACAGGGACAATGAGCAGTTCTTC.

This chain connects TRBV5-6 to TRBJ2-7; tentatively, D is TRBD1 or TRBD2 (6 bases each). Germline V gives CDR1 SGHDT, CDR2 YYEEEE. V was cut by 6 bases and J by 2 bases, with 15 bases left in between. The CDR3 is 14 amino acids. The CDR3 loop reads CASTPVGGPYEQYF. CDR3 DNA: TGTGCCAGCACCCCTGTCGGGGGCCCCTACGAGCAGTACTTC. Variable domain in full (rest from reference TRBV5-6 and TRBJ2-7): DAGVTQSPTHLIKTRGQQVTLRCSPKSGHDTVSWYQQALGQGPQFIFQYYEEEERQRGNFPDRFSGHQFPNYSSELNVNALLLGDSALYLCASTPVGGPYEQYFGPGTRLTVT.

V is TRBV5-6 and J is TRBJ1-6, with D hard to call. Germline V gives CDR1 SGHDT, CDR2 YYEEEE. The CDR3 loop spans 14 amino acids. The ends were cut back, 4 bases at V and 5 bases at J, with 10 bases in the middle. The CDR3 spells CASSGDNDNSPLHF. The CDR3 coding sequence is TGTGCCAGCAGCGGTGACAACGATAATTCACCCCTCCACTTT. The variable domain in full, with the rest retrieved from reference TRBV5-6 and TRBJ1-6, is DAGVTQSPTHLIKTRGQQVTLRCSPKSGHDTVSWYQQALGQGPQFIFQYYEEEERQRGNFPDRFSGHQFPNYSSELNVNALLLGDSALYLCASSGDNDNSPLHFGNGTRLTVT.

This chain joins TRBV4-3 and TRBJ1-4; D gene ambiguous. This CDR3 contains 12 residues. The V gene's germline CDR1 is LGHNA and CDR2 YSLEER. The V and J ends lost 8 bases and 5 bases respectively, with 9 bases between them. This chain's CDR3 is CASGDWNEKLFF. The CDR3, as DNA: TGCGCCAGCGGCGACTGGAATGAAAAACTGTTTTTT.

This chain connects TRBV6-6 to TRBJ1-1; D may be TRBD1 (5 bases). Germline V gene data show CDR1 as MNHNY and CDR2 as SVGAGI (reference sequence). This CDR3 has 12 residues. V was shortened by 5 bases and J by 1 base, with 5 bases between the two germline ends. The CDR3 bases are TGTGCCAGCAGTACAGGGAACACTGAAGCTTTCTTT. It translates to CASSTGNTEAFF.